One T cell receptor (beta chain) is described in this entry. Participants reported their clinical history, and cohort assignment relied on those reports. Exposed participants encountered a COVID-19 case during the 2 weeks preceding study entry. The germline CDR1 and CDR2 sequences are MNHNY and SVGAGI (reference sequence). The CDR3 covers 15 residues. Unmatched junction bases numbered 8, after V lost 6 bases and J lost 4 bases. Generated by immunoSEQ multiplex PCR, the TCRdb table keeps only in-frame clones and is missing some. The table shows around 200,000 clones, with 65% to 90% occurring only once. This sample stems from a study of blood T cell repertoires in COVID-19. Study information: Sites across the United States, Italy and Spain contributed samples from acute and convalescent COVID-19. In each case, the material was cDNA or gDNA derived from T cells, B-cell-depleted T cells, or PBMCs.

Sequencing was performed on PBMCs or T cells enriched from blood (not recorded which). This sequence joins TRBV6-6 and TRBJ1-4, with 7 bases fitting TRBD1. This clonotype was sampled from a woman in her twenties or thirties who had been exposed to COVID-19. DNA of the CDR3: TGTGCCAGCAGCCCCGGACAGGCAATTAATGAAAAACTGTTTTTT. It is translated as CASSPGQAINEKLFF.